Listed below are T cell receptor beta chains from one sample, sequenced in a study of T cells in pancreatic ductal adenocarcinoma. Only in-frame clones appear in the TCRdb table, and some are missing; sequencing was by immunoSEQ multiplex PCR. Among around 100,000 clones, roughly 96% were seen once, and the ten largest hold roughly 3%. The sample consisted of PBMCs. All receptors derive from a human donor with pancreatic ductal adenocarcinoma. CDR3s include the opening cysteine and the closing phenylalanine or tryptophan. The D gene is left open where the match is weak. The size entry is marked missing in some rows and otherwise reads once, few, many or a size class.

CATSSDRVGDTQYF,TGTGCCACCAGCAGCGACAGGGTGGGAGATACGCAGTATTTT,TRBJ2-3,TRBD1,TRBV15,few
CASSSGLAGGLDTQYF,TGTGCCAGCAGCTCCGGACTAGCGGGAGGGTTAGATACGCAGTATTTT,TRBJ2-3,TRBD2,TRBV7-2,.
CAISELAGGHETQYF,TGTGCCATCAGTGAGTTAGCGGGAGGGCATGAGACCCAGTACTTC,TRBJ2-5,TRBD2,TRBV10-3,.
CASSPDLLDNLAGYTF,TGCGCCAGCAGTCCAGATCTATTGGACAATTTGGCCGGCTACACCTTC,TRBJ1-2,.,TRBV5-1,.
CAWRGLAGGAGELFF,TGTGCCTGGAGGGGTCTAGCGGGAGGGGCCGGGGAGCTGTTTTTT,TRBJ2-2,TRBD2,TRBV30,.
CASSLFRDRGNEQFF,TGTGCCAGCTCACTGTTCCGGGACAGGGGCAATGAGCAGTTCTTC,TRBJ2-1,TRBD1,TRBV18,.
CASGQGNTEAFF,TGCGCCAGCGGACAGGGGAACACTGAAGCTTTCTTT,TRBJ1-1,TRBD1,TRBV5-1,.
CASSFDWQETQYF,TGTGCCAGCAGTTTTGACTGGCAAGAGACCCAGTACTTC,TRBJ2-5,.,TRBV7-2,.
CASRPGTSGQETQYF,TGTGCCAGCAGACCCGGGACTAGCGGCCAAGAGACCCAGTACTTC,TRBJ2-5,TRBD2,TRBV28,.
CASSTGQAEGKLFF,TGCGCCAGCAGCACCGGACAGGCAGAGGGAAAACTGTTTTTT,TRBJ1-4,TRBD1,TRBV5-1,.
CASSWGGSNTDTQYF,TGCGCCAGCAGCTGGGGGGGAAGCAACACAGATACGCAGTATTTT,TRBJ2-3,TRBD2,TRBV5-1,.
CASSLTREWVNEQFF,TGTGCCAGCAGTTTGACACGGGAGTGGGTCAATGAGCAGTTCTTC,TRBJ2-1,.,TRBV27,.
CASSLLAGVSYEQYF,TGTGCCAGCAGCTTGCTAGCGGGAGTCTCCTACGAGCAGTACTTC,TRBJ2-7,TRBD2,TRBV5-5,.
CASSQGVKGGYTF,TGCGCCAGCAGCCAGGGGGTTAAAGGTGGCTACACCTTC,TRBJ1-2,TRBD1,TRBV5-1,.
CASSYTSGTTDTQYF,TGTGCCAGCAGCTATACTAGCGGGACCACAGATACGCAGTATTTT,TRBJ2-3,TRBD2,TRBV9,.
CASSGRVAKYNEQFF,TGTGCCAGTAGTGGCAGGGTGGCAAAATACAATGAGCAGTTCTTC,TRBJ2-1,.,TRBV19,.
CASSSPTGGPGYTF,TGTGCCAGCAGCTCACCTACAGGGGGCCCTGGCTACACCTTC,TRBJ1-2,TRBD1,TRBV11-2,.
CASSQDTLAGVKQFF,TGCGCCAGCAGCCAAGATACGCTAGCGGGAGTGAAACAGTTCTTC,TRBJ2-1,TRBD2,TRBV4-3,.
CASNTGLAGDTGELFF,TGTGCCAGTAATACGGGACTAGCGGGTGACACCGGGGAGCTGTTTTTT,TRBJ2-2,TRBD2,TRBV19,.
CAWVRRESGANVLTF,TGTGCCTGGGTACGACGGGAGTCTGGGGCCAACGTCCTGACTTTC,TRBJ2-6,.,TRBV30,.
CASSPRAGTNYGYTF,TGTGCCAGCAGTCCGAGGGCCGGGACAAACTATGGCTACACCTTC,TRBJ1-2,.,TRBV27,.
CASSFLPGVGEKLFF,TGTGCCAGCAGTTTTCTTCCGGGAGTAGGGGAAAAACTGTTTTTT,TRBJ1-4,.,TRBV6-6,.
CAWSAWTGADTQYF,TGTGCCTGGAGTGCATGGACAGGGGCAGATACGCAGTATTTT,TRBJ2-3,TRBD1,TRBV30,.
CASSGGVGVRQPQHF,TGTGCCAGCAGTGGGGGGGTCGGGGTGAGACAGCCCCAGCATTTT,TRBJ1-5,.,TRBV28,once
CASSSQGYEQYF,TGCGCCAGCAGCTCACAGGGATACGAGCAGTACTTC,TRBJ2-7,.,TRBV5-1,few
CASSLVGAPETEAFF,TGTGCCAGCAGCTTGGTCGGTGCCCCGGAGACTGAAGCTTTCTTT,TRBJ1-1,.,TRBV5-6,.
CASSPPGQGAGDTQYF,TGTGCCAGCAGTCCTCCGGGACAGGGGGCCGGAGATACGCAGTATTTT,TRBJ2-3,TRBD1,TRBV7-9,.
CASTVTGFYGYTF,TGTGCCAGCACTGTGACAGGGTTCTATGGCTACACCTTC,TRBJ1-2,TRBD1,TRBV2,.
CASSFQHPGQVNTGELFF,TGTGCCAGCAGCTTCCAGCACCCGGGACAGGTGAACACCGGGGAGCTGTTTTTT,TRBJ2-2,TRBD1,TRBV7-3,once
CASSYGPHGYTF,TGTGCCAGCAGTTACGGGCCCCATGGCTACACCTTC,TRBJ1-2,.,TRBV6-5,few
CASSITGSQGGEQYF,TGTGCCAGCAGTATAACCGGGAGTCAGGGCGGCGAGCAGTACTTC,TRBJ2-7,.,TRBV27,.
CASRDNRNTEAFF,TGTGCCAGTCGGGACAATCGGAACACTGAAGCTTTCTTT,TRBJ1-1,.,TRBV19,.
CAWSSGVEQYF,TGTGCCTGGAGTTCGGGGGTCGAGCAGTACTTC,TRBJ2-7,.,TRBV30,.
CASSPHSGFYGYTF,TGTGCCAGCAGTCCCCATTCGGGGTTCTATGGCTACACCTTC,TRBJ1-2,.,TRBV28,.
CASSPAQVAYEQYF,TGTGCCAGTAGTCCGGCCCAGGTAGCCTACGAGCAGTACTTC,TRBJ2-7,.,TRBV19,.
CASSPSQGTYEQYF,TGTGCCAGCAGCCCGTCACAGGGAACCTACGAGCAGTACTTC,TRBJ2-7,.,TRBV7-2,.
CASSRSPGHMNTEAFF,TGTGCCAGTAGTCGTTCGCCGGGACACATGAACACTGAAGCTTTCTTT,TRBJ1-1,.,TRBV19,.
CASSSFPTSGSTDTQYF,TGTGCCAGCAGCTCCTTTCCGACTAGCGGGAGTACAGATACGCAGTATTTT,TRBJ2-3,TRBD2,TRBV7-9,once
CASSLGVDTQYF,TGTGCCAGCAGCTTAGGAGTAGATACGCAGTATTTT,TRBJ2-3,.,TRBV7-9,.
CASSQEARSTDTQYF,TGCGCCAGCAGCCAGGAGGCTCGTAGCACAGATACGCAGTATTTT,TRBJ2-3,.,TRBV4-1,.
CASSPRGLLDEQYF,TGCGCCAGCAGCCCCAGGGGGCTCCTTGACGAGCAGTACTTC,TRBJ2-7,TRBD1,TRBV4-1,.
CASSSRLAGAGEQYF,TGTGCCAGCAGCTCCCGACTAGCGGGAGCCGGAGAGCAGTACTTC,TRBJ2-7,TRBD2,TRBV5-6,once
CAIRGGPSTDTQYF,TGTGCCATAAGGGGGGGACCTAGCACAGATACGCAGTATTTT,TRBJ2-3,.,TRBV2,.
CASSFQGAEDTQYF,TGTGCCAGCAGCTTTCAGGGGGCGGAAGATACGCAGTATTTT,TRBJ2-3,TRBD1,TRBV5-4,.
CASSPQVGGYNEQFF,TGTGCCAGCTCTCCCCAGGTGGGCGGGTACAATGAGCAGTTCTTC,TRBJ2-1,.,TRBV18,.
CASSLYREAFF,TGTGCCAGCAGCTTGTACAGGGAAGCTTTCTTT,TRBJ1-1,.,TRBV7-2,once
CASSEKPSSYEQYF,TGTGCCAGCAGTGAAAAGCCAAGCTCCTACGAGCAGTACTTC,TRBJ2-7,.,TRBV2,.
CASSLSGFTTPYEQYF,TGTGCCAGCAGTTTATCGGGTTTTACAACCCCCTACGAGCAGTACTTC,TRBJ2-7,.,TRBV28,.
CATEDTRSSTDTQYF,TGTGCCACCGAGGACACTCGATCTTCCACAGATACGCAGTATTTT,TRBJ2-3,.,TRBV10-3,.
CASSRYRADTQYF,TGTGCCAGCTCCCGTTACAGGGCAGATACGCAGTATTTT,TRBJ2-3,.,TRBV18,few
CASSFRDRSSETQYF,TGCGCCAGCAGCTTCCGGGACAGGAGCTCCGAGACCCAGTACTTC,TRBJ2-5,TRBD1,TRBV5-1,.
CASSFVSGSYEQYF,TGTGCCAGCAGTTTCGTTAGCGGGAGTTACGAGCAGTACTTC,TRBJ2-7,TRBD2,TRBV28,few
CASSSLAGPRNTQYF,TGTGCCAGCAGCTCACTAGCGGGACCGCGGAATACGCAGTATTTT,TRBJ2-3,TRBD2,TRBV7-2,.
CASSSPQGPHEQYF,TGTGCCAGCAGTTCCCCTCAGGGGCCCCACGAGCAGTACTTC,TRBJ2-7,.,TRBV28,.
CASSVGGTGTYNEQFF,TGTGCCAGCAGCGTAGGCGGGACAGGGACCTACAATGAGCAGTTCTTC,TRBJ2-1,TRBD1,TRBV9,.
CAISESTRYEQYF,TGTGCCATCAGTGAGTCGACACGATACGAGCAGTACTTC,TRBJ2-7,.,TRBV10-3,.
CASSPAGDTEAFF,TGCGCCAGCAGCCCGGCAGGGGACACTGAAGCTTTCTTT,TRBJ1-1,.,TRBV5-1,.
CATAFTSGISAGEQYF,TGCGCCACCGCCTTTACTAGCGGGATTTCAGCGGGCGAGCAGTACTTC,TRBJ2-7,TRBD2,TRBV10-2,.
CASSGLTNTGELFF,TGCGCCAGCAGCGGACTTACGAACACCGGGGAGCTGTTTTTT,TRBJ2-2,.,TRBV4-3,.